This T cell receptor (beta chain) was recorded in a study of shared clonotypes between healthy human individuals. Notes on the study in general: Owing to a small donor count, the genetic and exposure-history diversity represented was limited.

This clone has just a few counts. Its antigen is currently unknown. Trimming cost V 4 bases and J 3 bases, with 7 bases left between them. CDR1 and CDR2 from the germline V gene are SGHVS and FNYEAQ. The CDR3 is made up of 13 amino acids. Using immunoSEQ multiplex PCR, the repertoire was profiled, and TCRdb retains in-frame clones only, with some absent. Of about 1.1 million clones in the sample, roughly 74% were seen once. The J gene is TRBJ2-1, the V gene TRBV7-6; D is ambiguous. The sequence derives from a man aged 18 to 35 in good health. Some clones in this sample may be carry-over from other donors' samples. The sequenced sample consisted of memory CD4+ T cells from PBMCs. Subset here: CD45RA-negative fraction. As DNA, the CDR3 is TGTGCCAGCAGCTCCCAACTCTACAATGAGCAGTTCTTC. This sequence encodes CASSSQLYNEQFF.